One sample yielded the 30 T cell receptor beta chains listed below, sequenced in a study of shared clonotypes between healthy human individuals (dated by TCRdb to the early 2020s). Library preparation employed the immunoSEQ multiplex PCR assay. As stored in TCRdb, this immuneACCESS dataset retains in-frame rearrangements with V and J assigned. A fraction of the clones does not appear; measured against another copy, unresolved V genes explain less than half of the discrepancy, and the remainder lacks a known reason. The sample records 2 million to 2.5 million clones, 85% to 95% of which are singletons. Together, the top ten hold approximately 0.41% of the sample. The specimen sequenced was naive CD4+ T cells from PBMCs. What the cell subset or site label conveys for this sample: CD45RA+ positively selected. The receptors were sampled from a man aged 18 to 35 in good health. Some clones in this sample may be carry-over from other donors' samples.

The chain recombines TRBV5-1 with TRBJ2-5; 10 nucleotides agree with TRBD1. Germline trimming cut 5 bases from V and 4 bases from J; bases unmatched to any gene: 11. Germline V CDR1 and CDR2: SGHRS, YFSETQ. The CDR3 extends over 16 amino acids. The CDR3 is CASRLLAGDRGETQYF. The CDR3 DNA reads TGCGCCAGCAGACTTTTAGCCGGGGACAGGGGAGAGACCCAGTACTTC.

The V call is TRBV7-9, the J call TRBJ1-2; D uncertain. In germline, CDR1 is SEHNR, CDR2 FQNEAQ (reference sequence). V lost 2 bases and J 9 bases, leaving 7 bases between the germline ends. The CDR3 consists of 11 residues. CDR3 sequence reads: CASSLIFSYTF. The CDR3, as DNA: TGTGCCAGCAGCTTAATCTTTAGCTACACCTTC.

This rearrangement joins TRBV6-1 to TRBJ2-7; the match to TRBD2 covers 11 bases. The germline V gene encodes CDR1 MNHNS and CDR2 SASEGT. This CDR3 comprises 15 residues. The ends lost 7 bases at V and 1 base at J; junction bases unmatched: 6. The CDR3 DNA sequence: TGTGCCAGCAAGCTACTAGCGGGAGAATCCTACGAGCAGTACTTC. The encoded protein is CASKLLAGESYEQYF.

Remarks on this clone: The same CDR3 can be traced to other DNA sequences in this sample. The rearrangement uses TRBV7-8 and TRBJ1-1; D is possibly TRBD1 (5 bases). The CDR3 length is 14 residues. Trimming pared 1 base from V and 5 bases from J, leaving 11 bases between. CDR1 is SGHVS and CDR2 is FQNEAQ in the germline V gene. The CDR3 sequence: CASSLGGLGTEAFF. The CDR3 region has the DNA TGTGCCAGCAGCTTAGGGGGACTGGGGACTGAAGCTTTCTTT.

The rearrangement uses TRBV5-1 and TRBJ2-2; D is unclear. This CDR3 has 13 residues. CDR1 and CDR2 (germline): SGHRS, YFSETQ. The V and J ends lost 0 bases and 6 bases respectively, with 6 bases between them. CDR3 loop: CASSLAIPGELFF. CDR3 DNA: TGCGCCAGCAGCTTGGCCATCCCCGGGGAGCTGTTTTTT.

This chain uses TRBV6-5 with TRBJ1-2; D call uncertain. Germline V lookup: CDR1 MNHEY, CDR2 SVGAGI. The length of the CDR3 is 14 residues. The V end was cut by 6 bases, the J end by 9 bases, with 20 bases between. CDR3 sequence: CASRPAGRSGSYTF. In nucleotides, the CDR3 is TGTGCCAGCAGACCCGCCGGCAGGTCGGGGAGCTACACCTTC.

This sequence joins TRBV29-1 and TRBJ1-1; D gene ambiguous. The length of the CDR3 is 13 residues. V was shortened by 2 bases and J by 1 base, with 8 bases between the two germline ends. The germline V gene encodes CDR1 SQVTM and CDR2 ANQGSEA. The CDR3: CSVEQGWNTEAFF. The CDR3 nucleotides read TGCAGCGTTGAACAAGGGTGGAACACTGAAGCTTTCTTT. The complete variable domain, with remaining parts taken from reference TRBV29-1 and TRBJ1-1, reads SAVISQKPSRDICQRGTSLTIQCQVDSQVTMMFWYRQQPGQSLTLIATANQGSEATYESGFVIDKFPISRPNLTFSTLTVSNMSPEDSSIYLCSVEQGWNTEAFFGQGTRLTVV.

This clone was counted once. This sequence joins TRBV6-1 and TRBJ1-1; D gene unclear. In germline, CDR1 is MNHNS, CDR2 SASEGT. The V end was cut by 3 bases, the J end by 6 bases, with 14 bases between. There are 14 residues in the CDR3. The CDR3 DNA is TGTGCCAGCAGTGACCTTTCGTTAGGCGCTGAAGCTTTCTTT. Protein sequence: CASSDLSLGAEAFF.

Regarding this clone: Other DNA variants within this sample encode the same CDR3. J is TRBJ1-1 and V is TRBV7-2; 8 bases are a match to TRBD1. Germline loops: CDR1 SGHTA, CDR2 FQGNSA. V shed 3 bases, J shed 1 base, and the junction held 1 base outside the gene matches. The CDR3 length is 14 residues. CDR3 sequence: CASSFGTGNTEAFF. CDR3 nucleotide sequence: TGTGCCAGCAGCTTCGGGACAGGGAACACTGAAGCTTTCTTT.

The chain recombines TRBV10-3 with TRBJ1-3, with a tentative D call TRBD1 (5 bases). Per germline, CDR1 ENHRY and CDR2 SYGVKD. Between the trimmed V and J ends, which lost 2 bases and 3 bases, there was a span of 11 bases. This CDR3 comprises 15 residues. CDR3 sequence (DNA): TGTGCCATCAGTGAGACGAGGGGATTTGGAAACACCATATATTTT. Its translation: CAISETRGFGNTIYF.

A single count supports this clone. The CDR3 loop is CASSYSATNTGELFF. The DNA for the CDR3 is TGTGCCAGCAGTTACTCGGCGACGAACACCGGGGAGCTGTTTTTT. The chain uses TRBV6-5 and TRBJ2-2; no clear D. The V gene's germline CDR1 is MNHEY and CDR2 SVGAGI. Trimming removed 0 bases from V and 0 bases from J, with 5 bases in between. The CDR3 length is 15 residues.

The V call is TRBV5-1, the J call TRBJ2-1; possible D gene TRBD2, 6 bases. The CDR3 spans 16 residues. The ends were cut back, 3 bases at V and 7 bases at J, with 20 bases in the middle. Germline CDR1 and CDR2: SGHRS and YFSETQ. The CDR3 region has the DNA TGCGCCAGCAGCTCGGAGGGCACCGGGGGTGGGAATGAGCAGTTCTTC. The encoded protein is CASSSEGTGGGNEQFF.

The rearrangement uses TRBV5-1 and TRBJ2-7, with D perhaps TRBD2 (6 bases). Germline CDR1 SGHRS, CDR2 YFSETQ. Trimming left V 0 bases short and J 3 bases short, with 13 bases between. The CDR3 runs 15 residues. The CDR3 DNA is TGCGCCAGCAGCTTGGTGGAGGGCCCCATCTACGAGCAGTACTTC. Translation: CASSLVEGPIYEQYF.

V is TRBV7-2 and J is TRBJ1-3, with 7 nucleotides matching TRBD1. With 5 bases clipped from V and 4 bases from J, the junction kept 5 bases outside the gene matches. The CDR3 spans 14 residues. Per the germline V gene, CDR1 is SGHTA and CDR2 is FQGNSA. DNA for the CDR3: TGTGCCAGCAGCACCCGGACAGGAGGAAACACCATATATTTT. Encoded protein: CASSTRTGGNTIYF.

The rearrangement uses TRBV7-3 and TRBJ1-2; a possible D gene is TRBD1 (6 bases). Trimming cost V 2 bases and J 5 bases, with 15 bases left between them. The CDR3 loop spans 15 amino acids. Germline V gives CDR1 SGHTA, CDR2 FQGTGA. CDR3 loop: CASSLSAGTIYGYTF. CDR3 sequence (DNA): TGTGCCAGCAGCTTATCCGCAGGGACAATATATGGCTACACCTTC.

This chain joins TRBV15 and TRBJ2-3; 7 nucleotides line up with TRBD2. J was trimmed by 1 base and V by 3 bases; bases with no gene match: 4. Germline values: CDR1 LNHNV, CDR2 YYDKDF (reference sequence). The CDR3 is 15 residues long. The CDR3 spells CATSRGLRGTDTQYF. In nucleotides, the CDR3 is TGTGCCACCAGCAGGGGACTAAGGGGCACAGATACGCAGTATTTT. The full variable domain, with the rest looked up from reference TRBV15 and TRBJ2-3, is DAMVIQNPRYQVTQFGKPVTLSCSQTLNHNVMYWYQQKSSQAPKLLFHYYDKDFNNEADTPDNFQSRRPNTSFCFLDIRSPGLGDTAMYLCATSRGLRGTDTQYFGPGTRLTVL.

This clone came up once. This sample includes further DNA sequences coding for the same CDR3. The rearrangement uses TRBV28 and TRBJ2-5, with D tentatively TRBD1 (7 bases). The germline gives CDR1 MDHEN, CDR2 SYDVKM. V gave up 4 bases and J gave up 1 base, with 13 bases separating them. This CDR3 region has 15 residues. The DNA of the CDR3 is TGTGCCAGCAGTTCAGGGGGTAGCGGCCAAGAGACCCAGTACTTC. Its protein product is CASSSGGSGQETQYF. Variable domain in full (rest from reference TRBV28 and TRBJ2-5): DVKVTQSSRYLVKRTGEKVFLECVQDMDHENMFWYRQDPGLGLRLIYFSYDVKMKEKGDIPEGYSVSREKKERFSLILESASTNQTSMYLCASSSGGSGQETQYFGPGTRLLVL.

The chain combines TRBV7-9 with TRBJ2-2; a possible D gene is TRBD2 (6 bases). Trimming cost V 5 bases and J 4 bases, with 17 bases left between them. CDR3 length: 16 amino acids. CDR1 is SEHNR and CDR2 is FQNEAQ in the germline V gene (reference sequence). CDR3: CASSISGTLLTGELFF. In DNA form, the CDR3 reads TGTGCCAGCAGCATCTCCGGGACTTTACTCACCGGGGAGCTGTTTTTT.

The V call is TRBV5-5, the J call TRBJ2-7; 7 positions match TRBD2. CDR1 and CDR2 (germline): SGHKS, YYEKEE (reference sequence). CDR3 length: 15 residues. The trim removed 2 bases at V and 0 bases at J, leaving 5 bases unmatched. The CDR3 reads CASSFIAGTSYEQYF. The CDR3 DNA is TGTGCCAGCAGCTTTATAGCGGGTACCTCCTACGAGCAGTACTTC.

This clone has just one count. V usage is TRBV28 and J usage is TRBJ2-1; tentative D call: TRBD2 (6 bases). Trimming pared 6 bases from V and 9 bases from J, leaving 24 bases between. CDR3 length equals 16 residues. The germline gives CDR1 MDHEN, CDR2 SYDVKM. This CDR3 reads CASSTHPGWRAGEQFF. Written as DNA, the CDR3 is TGTGCCAGCAGCACTCATCCGGGGTGGAGGGCTGGTGAGCAGTTCTTC.

The CDR3, as DNA: TGCAGCGTACGATCGACAGGGGGGTTCCTCTACAATGAGCAGTTCTTC. Translation: CSVRSTGGFLYNEQFF. This sequence joins TRBV29-1 and TRBJ2-1; 9 bases match TRBD1. The ends lost 6 bases at V and 3 bases at J; junction bases unmatched: 12. Germline V CDR1 and CDR2: SQVTM, ANQGSEA. The CDR3 loop spans 16 amino acids.

The rearrangement joins TRBV2 to TRBJ1-5, with TRBD1 as a possible D gene (6 bases). The CDR3 loop spans 15 amino acids. Germline V gene sequence: CDR1 SNHLY, CDR2 FYNNEI. The germline V and J ends were trimmed by 4 bases and 2 bases, with 12 bases remaining between them. The CDR3 nucleotides are TGTGCCAGCAGTGGAAACAGGGTAGGCAATCAGCCCCAGCATTTT. Its translation: CASSGNRVGNQPQHF.

This chain connects TRBV18 to TRBJ2-7; possibly TRBD1 for D (5 bases). Per the germline V gene, CDR1 is KGHSH and CDR2 is LQKENI. V lost 3 bases and J lost 5, with 14 bases in between. There are 14 residues in the CDR3. This CDR3 reads CASSPGAPRNEQYF. CDR3 coding DNA: TGTGCCAGCTCACCTGGGGCGCCAAGGAACGAGCAGTACTTC. Together with reference TRBV18 and TRBJ2-7, the CDR3 gives the full variable domain: NAGVMQNPRHLVRRRGQEARLRCSPMKGHSHVYWYRQLPEEGLKFMVYLQKENIIDESGMPKERFSAEFPKEGPSILRIQQVVRGDSAAYFCASSPGAPRNEQYFGPGTRLTVT.

This rearrangement joins TRBV13 to TRBJ2-1; 7 bases are a match to TRBD2. There are 17 residues in the CDR3. Germline CDR1 and CDR2: PRHDT and FYEKMQ (reference sequence). Trimming at V came to 0 bases and at J to 4 bases, leaving 9 bases not matched to a gene. CDR3 region: CASSLGRFQGGYNEQFF. As DNA, the CDR3 is TGTGCCAGCAGCTTAGGTCGGTTCCAGGGAGGGTACAATGAGCAGTTCTTC.

J is TRBJ1-6 and V is TRBV30; D is unclear. Germline V gene sequence: CDR1 GTSNPN, CDR2 SVGIG (reference sequence). The CDR3 is 11 residues long. V lost 0 bases and J lost 14, with 8 bases in between. CDR3 bases: TGTGCCTGGAGTGTCCGCGAAGCCCTCCACTTT. It translates to CAWSVREALHF.

The chain carries TRBV5-1 and TRBJ1-2; D gene uncertain. The CDR3 has 15 residues. The germline V gene has CDR1 SGHRS and CDR2 YFSETQ. V shed 4 bases and J shed 0 bases, with 13 bases lying between them. CDR3 in amino acids: CASSVAARSNYGYTF. In DNA form, the CDR3 reads TGCGCCAGCAGCGTGGCGGCACGGTCTAACTATGGCTACACCTTC.

V and J are TRBV29-1 and TRBJ1-2; tentatively, D is TRBD1 (5 bases). Germline loops: CDR1 SQVTM, CDR2 ANQGSEA. Trimming left V 6 bases short and J 4 bases short, with 12 bases between. The CDR3 sequence is 12 residues long. The CDR3 nucleotides are TGCAGCGTGGGGGACGCTTTCTATGGCTACACCTTC. Its translation: CSVGDAFYGYTF. Based on the CDR3 plus reference TRBV29-1 and TRBJ1-2, the full variable domain is SAVISQKPSRDICQRGTSLTIQCQVDSQVTMMFWYRQQPGQSLTLIATANQGSEATYESGFVIDKFPISRPNLTFSTLTVSNMSPEDSSIYLCSVGDAFYGYTFGSGTRLTVV.

This chain links TRBV11-2 with TRBJ1-2, with 9 bases fitting TRBD1. V lost 4 bases and J lost 4; bases outside the gene matches: 1. This CDR3 spans 13 amino acids. Germline CDR1 and CDR2: SGHAT and FQNNGV. The DNA of the CDR3 is TGTGCCAGCAGCTGGGACAGGGCCTATGGCTACACCTTC. The encoded protein is CASSWDRAYGYTF. The entire variable domain, with the rest obtained from reference TRBV11-2 and TRBJ1-2, is as follows: EAGVAQSPRYKIIEKRQSVAFWCNPISGHATLYWYQQILGQGPKLLIQFQNNGVVDDSQLPKDRFSAERLKGVDSTLKIQPAKLEDSAVYLCASSWDRAYGYTFGSGTRLTVV.

CDR3 loop: CAISGRREDEQFF. CDR3 bases: TGTGCCATCAGTGGGAGAAGGGAGGATGAGCAGTTCTTC. V is TRBV10-3 and J is TRBJ2-1; possibly TRBD2 for D (6 bases). Trimming pared 4 bases from V and 8 bases from J, leaving 12 bases between. This CDR3 region has 13 residues. Germline V gene sequence: CDR1 ENHRY, CDR2 SYGVKD.

The J gene is TRBJ1-1, the V gene TRBV6-5; D is unclear. V lost 7 bases and J 0 bases, leaving 12 bases between the germline ends. The CDR3 is made up of 14 amino acids. The germline gives CDR1 MNHEY, CDR2 SVGAGI. The CDR3 sequence: CASNGDKVNTEAFF. CDR3 bases: TGTGCCAGCAATGGTGACAAAGTGAACACTGAAGCTTTCTTT.